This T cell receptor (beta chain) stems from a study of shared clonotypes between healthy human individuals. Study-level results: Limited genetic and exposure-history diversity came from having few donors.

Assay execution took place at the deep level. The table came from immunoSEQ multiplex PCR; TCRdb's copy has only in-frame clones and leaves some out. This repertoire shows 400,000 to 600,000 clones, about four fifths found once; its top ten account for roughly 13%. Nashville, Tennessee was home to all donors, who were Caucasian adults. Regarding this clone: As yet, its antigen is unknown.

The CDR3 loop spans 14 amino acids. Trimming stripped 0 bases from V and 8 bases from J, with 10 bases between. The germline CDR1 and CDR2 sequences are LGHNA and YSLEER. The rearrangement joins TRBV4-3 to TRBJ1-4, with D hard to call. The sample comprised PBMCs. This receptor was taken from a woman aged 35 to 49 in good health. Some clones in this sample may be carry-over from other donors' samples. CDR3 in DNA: TGCGCCAGCAGCCAAGATCGCCTGTTAGAAAAACTGTTTTTT. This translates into CASSQDRLLEKLFF.